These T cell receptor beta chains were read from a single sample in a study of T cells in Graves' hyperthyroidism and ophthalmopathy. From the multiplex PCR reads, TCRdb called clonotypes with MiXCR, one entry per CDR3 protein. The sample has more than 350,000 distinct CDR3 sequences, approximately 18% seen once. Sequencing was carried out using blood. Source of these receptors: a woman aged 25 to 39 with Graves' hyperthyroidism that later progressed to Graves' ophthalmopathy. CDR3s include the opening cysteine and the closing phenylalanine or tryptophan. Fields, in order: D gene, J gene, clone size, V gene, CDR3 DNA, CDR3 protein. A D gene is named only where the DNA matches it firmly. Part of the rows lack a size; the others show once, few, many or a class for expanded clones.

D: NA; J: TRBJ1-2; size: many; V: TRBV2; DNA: TGTGCCAGCAGGTCATGGGACATTGGTTACACCTTC; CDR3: CASRSWDIGYTF
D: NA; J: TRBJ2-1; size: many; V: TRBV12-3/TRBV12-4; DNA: TGTGCCAGCAGTTTCAGTCAGGGTGGCAATGAGCAGTTCTTC; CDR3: CASSFSQGGNEQFF
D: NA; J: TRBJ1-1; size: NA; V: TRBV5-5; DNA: TGTGCCAGCAGCCCCTTGGGGGGGAGGTACACTGAAGCTTTCTTT; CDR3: CASSPLGGRYTEAFF
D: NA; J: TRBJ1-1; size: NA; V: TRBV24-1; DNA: TGTGCCACCAGTGGGGGGGATTTGGGGACTGAAGCTTTCTTT; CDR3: CATSGGDLGTEAFF
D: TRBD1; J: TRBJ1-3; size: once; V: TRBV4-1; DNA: TGCGCCAGCAGCCAACCGACAGGGGGCTCTGGAAACACCATATATTTT; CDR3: CASSQPTGGSGNTIYF
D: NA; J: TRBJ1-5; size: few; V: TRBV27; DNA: TGTGCCAGCAGTTTATCGGGGGCAGGGCCTAGCAATCAGCCCCAGCATTTT; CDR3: CASSLSGAGPSNQPQHF
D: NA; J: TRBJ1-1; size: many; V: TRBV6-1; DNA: TGTGCCAGCAGACAGGGCGGATACACTGAAGCTTTCTTT; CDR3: CASRQGGYTEAFF
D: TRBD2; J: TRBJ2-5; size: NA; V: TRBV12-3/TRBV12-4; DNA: TGTGCCAGCAGTTTAGTCGGGAGGTCAGCAGAGACCCAGTACTTC; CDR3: CASSLVGRSAETQYF
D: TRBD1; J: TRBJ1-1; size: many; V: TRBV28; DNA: TGTGCCAGCAGTCTCGCACCGGGACAGCAGAACACTGAAGCTTTCTTT; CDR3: CASSLAPGQQNTEAFF
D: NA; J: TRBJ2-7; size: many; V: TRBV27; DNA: TGTGCCAGCAGCCAAGGGAGCTCCTACGAGCAGTACTTC; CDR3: CASSQGSSYEQYF
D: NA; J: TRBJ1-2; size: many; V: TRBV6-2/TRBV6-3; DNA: TGTGCCAGCAGCCGCGCCCGGACATTCGCGGGGCTCGGCTACACCTTC; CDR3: CASSRARTFAGLGYTF
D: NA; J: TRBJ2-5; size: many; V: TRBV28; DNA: TGTGCCAGCAGACCTAGTGGTATCCAAGAGACCCAGTACTTC; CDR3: CASRPSGIQETQYF
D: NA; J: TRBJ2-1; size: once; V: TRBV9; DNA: TGTGCCAGCAGCGTATCGGGCGGGGGCTATGACAATGAGCAGTTCTTC; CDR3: CASSVSGGGYDNEQFF
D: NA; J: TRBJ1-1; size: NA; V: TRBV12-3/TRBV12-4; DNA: TGTGCCAGCGACAGGCAGAACACTGAAGCTTTCTTT; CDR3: CASDRQNTEAFF
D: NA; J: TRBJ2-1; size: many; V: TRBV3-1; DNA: TGTGCCAGCAGCCAAGCACAGGGCCGTTACAATGAGCAGTTCTTC; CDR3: CASSQAQGRYNEQFF
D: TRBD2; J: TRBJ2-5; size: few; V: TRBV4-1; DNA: TGCGCCAGCAGCCAGGGACTAGCTGAATATCGTTACTTC; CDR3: CASSQGLAEYRYF
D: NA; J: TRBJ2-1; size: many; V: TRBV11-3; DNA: TGTGCCAGCAGCTTATCCAGCGGCGGGGATCCTGAGCAGTTCTTC; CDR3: CASSLSSGGDPEQFF
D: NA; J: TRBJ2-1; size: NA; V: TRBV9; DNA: TGTGCCAGCAGCCCCCAAGGATCCCGAAGCTCCTACAATGAGCAGTTCTTC; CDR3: CASSPQGSRSSYNEQFF
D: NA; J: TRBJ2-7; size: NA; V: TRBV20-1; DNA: TGCAGTGCTAGTGATGGGAGCTCCTACGAGCAGTACTTC; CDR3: CSASDGSSYEQYF
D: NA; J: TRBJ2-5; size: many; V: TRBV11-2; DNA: TGTGCCAGCAGCTTAGGGGGGGCCCAGTACTTC; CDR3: CASSLGGAQYF
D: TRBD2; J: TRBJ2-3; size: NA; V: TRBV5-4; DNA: TGTGCCAGCAGAGGCACGGGACTAGCGGAGACAGATACGCAGTATTTT; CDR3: CASRGTGLAETDTQYF
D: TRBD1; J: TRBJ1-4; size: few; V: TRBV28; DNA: TGTGCCAGCAGTACCGGGACAGGGGGCCCATTAACTAATGAAAAACTGTTTTTT; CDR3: CASSTGTGGPLTNEKLFF
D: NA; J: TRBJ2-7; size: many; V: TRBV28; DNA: TGTGCCAGCAGCTTCCTGCTATCCTCCTACGAGCAGTACTTC; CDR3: CASSFLLSSYEQYF
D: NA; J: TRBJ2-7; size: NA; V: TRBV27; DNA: TGTGCCAGCAGTTTATCTTCCTACAGGGTAAGCTACGAGCAGTACTTC; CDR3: CASSLSSYRVSYEQYF
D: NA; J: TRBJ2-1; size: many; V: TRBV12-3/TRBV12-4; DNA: TGTGCCAGCAGCCGCGGTGGGACGGTGCGGGACAATGAGCAGTTCTTC; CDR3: CASSRGGTVRDNEQFF
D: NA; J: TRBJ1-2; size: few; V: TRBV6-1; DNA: TGTGCCAGCAGTCCCTTGGACAGCACCTTTAACTATGGCTACACCTTC; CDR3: CASSPLDSTFNYGYTF
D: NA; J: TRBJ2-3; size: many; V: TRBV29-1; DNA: TGCAGCGTTGTTCCCCAGGGTCTAGAAACAGATACGCAGTATTTT; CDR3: CSVVPQGLETDTQYF
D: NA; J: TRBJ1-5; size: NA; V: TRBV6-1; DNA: TGTGCCAGCAGTAACCGGGGGGAGCCCCAGCATTTT; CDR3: CASSNRGEPQHF
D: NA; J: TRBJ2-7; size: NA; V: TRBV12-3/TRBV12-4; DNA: TGTGCCAGCAGCCCGCCCACGGGAAGGGACGAGCAGTACTTC; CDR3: CASSPPTGRDEQYF
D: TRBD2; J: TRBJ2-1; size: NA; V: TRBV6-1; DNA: TGTGCCAGCAGTTCAGGACTAGCGGGGGAGGGCTACAATGAGCAGTTCTTC; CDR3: CASSSGLAGEGYNEQFF
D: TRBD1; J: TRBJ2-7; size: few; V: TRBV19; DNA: TGTGCCAGTAGTACAACCGGGACAGGGTCGCACGAGCAGTACTTC; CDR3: CASSTTGTGSHEQYF
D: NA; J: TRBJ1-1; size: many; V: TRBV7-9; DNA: TGTGCCAGCAGCTTAGTAGGGGTCCGGGGCACTGAAGCTTTCTTT; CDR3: CASSLVGVRGTEAFF
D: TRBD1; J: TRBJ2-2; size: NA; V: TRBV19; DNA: TGTGCCAGTAGAACCGGGACAGTTCGAACCGGGGAGCTGTTTTTT; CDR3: CASRTGTVRTGELFF
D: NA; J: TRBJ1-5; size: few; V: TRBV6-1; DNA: TGTGCCAGCAGCAAGGAAGGTGGCAATCAGCCCCAGCATTTT; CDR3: CASSKEGGNQPQHF
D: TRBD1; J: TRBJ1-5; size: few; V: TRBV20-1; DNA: TGCAGTGCTAGGGACAGGGGTGAGAGTCAGCCCCAGCATTTT; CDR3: CSARDRGESQPQHF
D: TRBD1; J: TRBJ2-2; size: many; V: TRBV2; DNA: TGTGCCAGCACCAGGACAGGGGGCACCGGGGAGCTGTTTTTT; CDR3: CASTRTGGTGELFF
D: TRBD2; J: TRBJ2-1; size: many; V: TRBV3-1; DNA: TGTGCCAGCAGCCCTCTAGCGGGAGTTGCCGATGAGCAGTTCTTC; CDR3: CASSPLAGVADEQFF
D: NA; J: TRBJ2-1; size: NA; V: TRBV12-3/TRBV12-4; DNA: TGTGCCAGCAGTTCGGAGGGCGGGAGACCCTTTTTACAGGGAGGTGAGCAGTTCTTC; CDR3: CASSSEGGRPFLQGGEQFF
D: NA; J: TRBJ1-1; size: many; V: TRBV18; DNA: TGTGCCAGCTCACCAGGAGTAGGATACATGAACACTGAAGCTTTCTTT; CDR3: CASSPGVGYMNTEAFF
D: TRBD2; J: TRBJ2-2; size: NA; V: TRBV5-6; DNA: TGTGCCAGCAGCTCGGGACTAGCGGACGTACTGGGGGAGCTGTTTTTT; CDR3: CASSSGLADVLGELFF
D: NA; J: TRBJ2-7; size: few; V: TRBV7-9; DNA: TGTGCCGCCGGCGGGGCCTACGAGCAGTACTTC; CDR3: CAAGGAYEQYF
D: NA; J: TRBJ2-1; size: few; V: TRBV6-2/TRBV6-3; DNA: TGTGCCAGCAGTCACAGCCGAATTCGGTCGGAGAATGAGCAGTTCTTC; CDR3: CASSHSRIRSENEQFF
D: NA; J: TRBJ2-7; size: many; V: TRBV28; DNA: TGTGCCAGCAGCCCCGACCGAGCCTACGAGCAGTACTTC; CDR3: CASSPDRAYEQYF
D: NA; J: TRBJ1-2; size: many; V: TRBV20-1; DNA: TGCAGTGTCTCACAGGGTGACTATGGCTACACCTTC; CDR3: CSVSQGDYGYTF
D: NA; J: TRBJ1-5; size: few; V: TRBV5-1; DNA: TGTGCCAGCAGCTTGGGCTGGGGGGAATCGTCTCAGCCCCAGCATTTT; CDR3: CASSLGWGESSQPQHF
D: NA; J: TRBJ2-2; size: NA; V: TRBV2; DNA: TGTGCCAGCAGGGGATATGGTGGAAGGGGGGAGCTGTTTTTT; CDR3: CASRGYGGRGELFF
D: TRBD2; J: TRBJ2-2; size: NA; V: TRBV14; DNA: TGTGCCAGCAGCCAAAGGACTAGCGGGAGATTGTATCGGACCGGGGAGCTGTTTTTT; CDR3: CASSQRTSGRLYRTGELFF
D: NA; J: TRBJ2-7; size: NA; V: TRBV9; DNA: TGTGCCAGCAGGAAAACATCCGATCAGCGATGGGAGCAGTACTTC; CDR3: CASRKTSDQRWEQYF
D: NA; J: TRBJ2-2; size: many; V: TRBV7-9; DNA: TGTGCCAGCAGCTTAGCCGGCACCATTAAGACCGGGGAGCTGTTTTTT; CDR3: CASSLAGTIKTGELFF
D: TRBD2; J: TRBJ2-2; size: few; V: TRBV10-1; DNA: TGCGCCAGCAGTGAGTCATGGAGGGCGGGAGGGCAACGGAGCGGGGAGCTGTTTTTT; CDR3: CASSESWRAGGQRSGELFF
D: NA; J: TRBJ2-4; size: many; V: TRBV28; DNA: TGTGCCAGCACTCCGGCGAGGGCGGCCAAAAACATTCAGTACTTC; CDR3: CASTPARAAKNIQYF
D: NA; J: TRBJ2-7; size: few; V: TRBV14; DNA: TGTGCCAGCAGCCAAGTCGCCAGACGATACGAGCAGTACTTC; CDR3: CASSQVARRYEQYF
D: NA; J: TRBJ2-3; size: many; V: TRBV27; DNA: TGTGCCAGCAGGGAGGCCCCGGGCACAGATACGCAGTATTTT; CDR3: CASREAPGTDTQYF
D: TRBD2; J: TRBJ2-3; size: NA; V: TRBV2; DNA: TGTGCCAGCAGCGGGGGACTAGCGGACACAGATACGCAGTATTTT; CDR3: CASSGGLADTDTQYF
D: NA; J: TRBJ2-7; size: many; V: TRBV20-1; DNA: TGCAGTGCCCTTATCACCTCCTACGAGCAGTACTTC; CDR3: CSALITSYEQYF
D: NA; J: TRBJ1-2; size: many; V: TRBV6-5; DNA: TGTGCCAGCAGTTACACCTTGGGGGCTGGCTATGGCTACACCTTC; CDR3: CASSYTLGAGYGYTF